The T cell receptor (beta chain) under discussion was sequenced for a study of blood T cell repertoires in COVID-19. Study summary: Acute-phase and convalescent COVID-19 samples originated in the United States, Italy and Spain. PBMCs, B-cell-depleted T cells, or T cells provided the cDNA or gDNA that made up the material.

Only a few counts were recorded for this clone. As handled by the study authors: Estimation of nucleated cell counts was performed using reference gene primer amplification. Generated by immunoSEQ multiplex PCR, the TCRdb table keeps only in-frame clones and is missing some. V, J and clone size are taken as reported in that table, and D and trimming were inferred from the DNA itself. The sample carries approximately 180,000 clones, around 87% recorded once. V lost 0 bases to trimming and J lost 5 bases, with 11 bases between them. The CDR3 totals 14 residues. Germline-derived CDR1 and CDR2 are SGDLS and YYNGEE.

The chain employs TRBV9 and TRBJ1-1; the D is unclear. The clonotype was recovered from a man aged 40-55 years with active or convalescent COVID-19. The source material was peripheral blood. The CDR3: CASSVAPTGTEAFF. The CDR3 DNA reads TGTGCCAGCAGCGTAGCCCCTACGGGGACTGAAGCTTTCTTT.